This TCR beta chain was sequenced during a study of beta chain features in type 1 diabetes. The CDR3 has 15 amino acids. The germline CDR1 and CDR2 sequences are KGHSH and LQKENI. Trimming at V came to 2 bases and at J to 7 bases, leaving 8 bases not matched to a gene. Overall study results and limits: Patients with type 1 diabetes carried fewer insertions and had more deletions at their VDJ junctions. PCR, the amplification step, might favor shorter templates, equally in patients and controls. Sequencing the cDNA could make cells with high TCR expression show up more than they should.

About this clone itself: The antigen is undetermined.

Reverse transcription of all isolated RNA meant that expressed TCRB transcripts were sequenced. Each sample of naive, central memory or regulatory T cells had, on average, about 3.5 million reads. Profiling relied on immunoSEQ multiplex PCR, and the TCRdb table lists in-frame clones only, not all of them. The sample lists roughly 230,000 clones; roughly 9.6% were seen once. The chain couples TRBV18 to TRBJ1-5, with TRBD1 matching over 7 bases. The receptor was derived from a woman aged 18-29 years in good health. Sequenced: naive CD4+ T cells from blood. Here the CDR3 DNA reads TGTGCCAGCTCACCATCCAACAGGGGCATCCAGCCCCAGCATTTT. The encoded protein is CASSPSNRGIQPQHF.